The next 8 T cell receptor beta chains were all read from a single sample in a study of early T cells in non-severe SARS-CoV-2 infection. TCRdb recomputed calls from the 5' RACE reads with MiXCR, one row per CDR3 protein. The sample lists about 17,000 distinct CDR3 sequences, 5% to 6% occurring once. The sequenced sample was whole blood, obtained at baseline. The source of these receptors is an adult who was a healthcare worker with PCR-confirmed SARS-CoV-2 infection or an uninfected control (not recorded which).

This clonotype was recorded at least ten times. This sequence joins TRBV6-2 or TRBV6-3 and TRBJ1-1; weak D call: TRBD1 (6 bases). The V gene's germline CDR1 is MNHEY and CDR2 SVGEGT. This CDR3 contains 12 residues. Trimming took off 1 base at V and 11 bases at J, with 11 bases between the two ends. Written as DNA, the CDR3 is TGTGCCAGCAGTTACTACCCAGGGGATGCTTTCTTT. Translation: CASSYYPGDAFF.

This clonotype was detected ten times or more. The chain joins TRBV27 to TRBJ1-1; D is unresolved. V shed 6 bases and J shed 0 bases, with 14 bases lying between them. The germline gives CDR1 MNHEY, CDR2 SMNVEV (reference sequence). CDR3 length: 15 residues. The DNA of the CDR3 is TGTGCCAGCAGCCTGCTCGCAGCGGTGAACACTGAAGCTTTCTTT. Its translation: CASSLLAAVNTEAFF.

This clonotype has ten or more counts. The chain uses TRBV7-2 and TRBJ1-2; no reliable D call. V was clipped by 5 bases and J by 2 bases, with 9 bases between them. This CDR3 has 13 amino acids. Germline values: CDR1 SGHTA, CDR2 FQGNSA. CDR3 DNA: TGTGCCAGCAGCCCAGACGGAAACTATGGCTACACCTTC. This translates into CASSPDGNYGYTF. The whole variable domain, filled in from reference TRBV7-2 and TRBJ1-2, reads GAGVSQSPSNKVTEKGKDVELRCDPISGHTALYWYRQSLGQGLEFLIYFQGNSAPDKSGLPSDRFSAERTGGSVSTLTIQRTQQEDSAVYLCASSPDGNYGYTFGSGTRLTVV.

The chain is built from TRBV6-5 and TRBJ2-7, with 7 positions matching TRBD2. The CDR3 is 15 amino acids. The germline CDR1 and CDR2 sequences are MNHEY and SVGAGI. With V trimmed by 2 bases and J by 4 bases, 8 bases remained unmatched. CDR3 sequence reads: CASSYAAGDGYEQYF. Written as DNA, the CDR3 is TGTGCCAGCAGTTACGCTGCGGGGGATGGTTACGAGCAGTACTTC.

By share, this clonotype counts as medium-sized (0.01 to 0.1%). The rearrangement joins TRBV3-1 to TRBJ1-2; 10 bases map to TRBD1. Per germline, CDR1 LGHDT and CDR2 YNNKEL (reference sequence). The CDR3 is 15 amino acids. With V trimmed by 3 bases and J by 1 base, 2 bases remained unmatched. This chain's CDR3 is CASSQGTGVNYGYTF. CDR3 bases: TGTGCCAGCAGCCAGGGGACAGGGGTTAACTATGGCTACACCTTC.

This clonotype was counted ten times or more. This chain uses TRBV18 with TRBJ2-7; D call uncertain. Germline loops: CDR1 KGHSH, CDR2 LQKENI. There are 15 residues in the CDR3. The V end lost 6 bases, the J end lost 0 bases, and 15 bases lay between the germline ends. CDR3 coding DNA: TGTGCCAGCTCTCGCGAGACGGATAGCTCCTACGAGCAGTACTTC. Protein sequence: CASSRETDSSYEQYF.

This clonotype showed up just a few times. The V gene is TRBV2, the J gene TRBJ2-1; either TRBD1 or TRBD2 may fit D (5 bases each). The CDR3 runs to 14 residues. Trimming stripped 10 bases from V and 6 bases from J, with 19 bases between. Looked up from germline, CDR1 is SNHLY and CDR2 is FYNNEI. The CDR3 here is CATTGTRKANEQFF. The DNA for the CDR3 is TGTGCCACTACCGGGACCCGGAAAGCCAATGAGCAGTTCTTC.

The chain has TRBV5-1 and TRBJ2-5; TRBD1 agrees at 7 bases. Per germline, CDR1 SGHRS and CDR2 YFSETQ. The CDR3 is 14 amino acids. J lost 4 bases, V lost 4 bases, and 7 bases had no gene match. The chain's CDR3 is CASSRDSGGETQYF. The CDR3 nucleotides are TGCGCCAGCAGCCGGGACAGTGGGGGAGAGACCCAGTACTTC.